Listed below are T cell receptor beta chains from one sample, sequenced in a study of T cell repertoires in cytomegalovirus infection. TCRdb fed the reads into MiXCR, producing one record per CDR3 protein. This table holds approximately 590,000 distinct CDR3 sequences, 35% to 50% found once. No cognate antigen is known for these TCRs. The sequenced sample was cultured PBMCs, obtained from culture after CMV antigen stimulation. The receptors were gathered from a human donor in good health (CMV status not recorded). Some clones in this sample may be carry-over from other donors' samples. CDR3s include the opening cysteine and the closing phenylalanine or tryptophan.

>TRBV5-5|TRBJ2-5
CASSLGRGWVGETQYF
>TRBV7-2|TRBJ2-3
CASRKRGGVTDTQYF
>TRBV6-1|TRBJ1-1
CASSLSQNTEAFF
>TRBV4-1|TRBJ2-7
CASSQEGPTYEQYF
>TRBV29-1|TRBJ1-2
CSVEGRGEDYGYTF
>TRBV6-6|TRBJ2-2
CASSYIGWGGELFF
>TRBV7-6|TRBJ2-7
CASSLVPGHLEQYF
>TRBV7-2|TRBJ2-5
CASSRTNNEETQYF
>TRBV7-8|TRBJ1-5
CASSLDRANQPQHF
>TRBV12-3/TRBV12-4|TRBJ1-1
CASSSRGGPSGTFF
>TRBV28|TRBJ2-5
CASSLVGGAKETQYF
>TRBV7-8|TRBJ2-7
CASSLARTSGSTYEQYF
>TRBV27|TRBJ1-2
CASSSLVGLYGYTF
>TRBV19|TRBJ1-3
CASGRGGSGNTIYF
>TRBV6-1|TRBJ2-7
CASSYALETGRPYEQYF
>TRBV12-3/TRBV12-4|TRBJ1-6
CASTPGGYNSPLHF
>TRBV7-2|TRBJ2-7
CASSPGSGRYEQYF
>TRBV6-8|TRBJ1-1
CASSYSRVLDTEAFF
>TRBV7-8|TRBJ1-1
CASSLETGGGTEAFF
>TRBV12-3/TRBV12-4|TRBJ1-5
CASSAGQGGMSNQPQHF
>TRBV6-5|TRBJ1-4
CASKLGTDSNEKLFF
>TRBV12-3/TRBV12-4|TRBJ1-1
CASSPGGWAVGAFF
>TRBV7-4|TRBJ2-1
CASSSDRLLYNEQFF
>TRBV7-9|TRBJ2-3
CASSGPSETTDTQYF
>TRBV12-3/TRBV12-4|TRBJ1-4
CASSLRFLGEKLFF
>TRBV29-1|TRBJ2-5
CSVLDPPGETQYF
>TRBV5-1|TRBJ2-3
CATQTAPGADTQYF
>TRBV7-9|TRBJ2-7
CASSSILLAGLYEQYF
>TRBV12-3/TRBV12-4|TRBJ1-1
CASSYTGITEAFF
>TRBV4-3|TRBJ2-3
CASSQAPAGASADTQYF
>TRBV27|TRBJ2-5
CASRSPRTGGKTQYF
>TRBV5-1|TRBJ2-2
CASSFLSGGNTGELFF
>TRBV12-3/TRBV12-4|TRBJ1-2
CASSRLGLSYGYTF
>TRBV12-3/TRBV12-4|TRBJ2-7
CASTLLDRSYEQYF
>TRBV7-8|TRBJ2-5
CASSPFSVGETQYF
>TRBV7-9|TRBJ2-7
CASSSGQGASYEQYF
>TRBV5-1|TRBJ2-3
CASSLEHRGIAQYF
>TRBV12-3/TRBV12-4|TRBJ1-2
CASSRQGAIGYTF
>TRBV20-1|TRBJ2-1
CSARDRVAGEQFF
>TRBV7-6|TRBJ1-2
CASSITGGRGYTF
>TRBV7-2|TRBJ1-2
CASSADRGTGYTF
>TRBV7-2|TRBJ1-5
CASSLSDRDQPQHF
>TRBV12-5|TRBJ2-2
CASDLTGELFF